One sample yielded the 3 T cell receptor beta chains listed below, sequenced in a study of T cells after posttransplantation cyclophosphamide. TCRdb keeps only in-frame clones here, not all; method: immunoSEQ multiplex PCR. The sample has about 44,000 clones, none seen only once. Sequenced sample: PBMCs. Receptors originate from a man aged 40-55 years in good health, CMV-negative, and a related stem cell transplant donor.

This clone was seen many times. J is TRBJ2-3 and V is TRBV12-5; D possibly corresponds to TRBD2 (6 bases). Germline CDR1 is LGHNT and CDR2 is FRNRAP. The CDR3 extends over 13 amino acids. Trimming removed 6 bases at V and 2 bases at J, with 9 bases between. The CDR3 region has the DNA TGTGCTAGTGGGGACTATGACACAGATACGCAGTATTTT. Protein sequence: CASGDYDTDTQYF.

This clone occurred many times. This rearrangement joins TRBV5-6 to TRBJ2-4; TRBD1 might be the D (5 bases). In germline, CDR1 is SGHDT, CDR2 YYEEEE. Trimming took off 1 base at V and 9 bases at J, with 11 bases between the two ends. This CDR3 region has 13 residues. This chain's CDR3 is CASSLYRSGIQYF. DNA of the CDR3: TGTGCCAGCAGCTTGTACAGGTCCGGCATTCAGTACTTC.

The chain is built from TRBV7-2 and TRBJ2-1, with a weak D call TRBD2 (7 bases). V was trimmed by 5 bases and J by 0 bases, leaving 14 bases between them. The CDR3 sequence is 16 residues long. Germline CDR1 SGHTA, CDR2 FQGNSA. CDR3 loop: CASSQGRGHSYNEQFF. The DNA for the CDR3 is TGTGCCAGCAGCCAAGGGCGGGGGCACTCCTACAATGAGCAGTTCTTC. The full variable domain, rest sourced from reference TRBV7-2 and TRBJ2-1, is GAGVSQSPSNKVTEKGKDVELRCDPISGHTALYWYRQSLGQGLEFLIYFQGNSAPDKSGLPSDRFSAERTGGSVSTLTIQRTQQEDSAVYLCASSQGRGHSYNEQFFGPGTRLTVL.